The rows below give T cell receptor beta chains drawn from one sample of a study of T cells in Graves' hyperthyroidism and ophthalmopathy. TCRdb reanalysed the multiplex PCR reads using MiXCR and keeps one entry per CDR3 protein. The sample lists 730,000 or so distinct CDR3 sequences; 15% to 20% were seen once. Sequencing input: blood. The receptors were gathered from a woman between 45 and 65 years old with Graves' hyperthyroidism that later progressed to Graves' ophthalmopathy. Both conserved end residues are part of each CDR3. Each record gives: V gene, clone size, D gene, J gene, CDR3 protein, CDR3 DNA. The D gene is left open where the match is weak. Some rows mark clone size as missing; the rest say once, few, many or name a class of expanded clone.

>TRBV20-1|many|-|TRBJ1-1
CSARGAEGLGAEAFF
TGCAGTGCTAGAGGGGCCGAGGGTCTTGGGGCTGAAGCTTTCTTT
>TRBV7-6|many|-|TRBJ2-7
CASSPEPGSYEQYF
TGTGCCAGCAGCCCAGAACCAGGGTCCTACGAGCAGTACTTC
>TRBV9|many|-|TRBJ1-1
CASSVIGGQLNTEAFF
TGTGCCAGCAGCGTCATTGGAGGGCAGTTGAACACTGAAGCTTTCTTT
>TRBV20-1|few|-|TRBJ2-3
CSATGRAGYTDTRYF
TGCAGTGCCACCGGTAGGGCGGGCTACACAGATACGCGGTATTTT
>TRBV10-2|once|TRBD1|TRBJ1-2
CASSEHRGPYGYTF
TGCGCCAGCAGTGAGCACAGGGGCCCCTATGGCTACACCTTC
>TRBV10-1|-|TRBD1|TRBJ2-3
CASSESRIGTGADTQYF
TGCGCCAGCAGTGAGTCGCGGATAGGGACAGGGGCAGATACGCAGTATTTT
>TRBV7-3|many|TRBD1|TRBJ2-3
CASRRQGSTDTQYF
TGTGCCAGCAGACGACAGGGATCCACAGATACGCAGTATTTT
>TRBV5-1|-|-|TRBJ1-1
CASSPGFMALNTEAFF
TGCGCCAGCAGCCCTGGCTTTATGGCGCTGAACACTGAAGCTTTCTTT
>TRBV5-4|few|TRBD1|TRBJ1-3
CASSLGQGTSGNTIYF
TGTGCCAGCAGCTTGGGACAGGGTACTTCTGGAAACACCATATATTTT
>TRBV5-1|once|-|TRBJ2-5
CASSLRQARGTQYF
TGTGCCAGCAGCTTGCGGCAGGCACGTGGGACCCAGTACTTC
>TRBV5-1|-|TRBD1|TRBJ2-7
CASRPYRGSSYEQYF
TGCGCCAGCAGACCTTACAGGGGGAGCTCCTACGAGCAGTACTTC
>TRBV3-1|few|-|TRBJ1-6
CASSQDRTKNSPLHF
TGTGCCAGCAGCCAAGACAGAACAAAGAATTCACCCCTCCACTTT
>TRBV3-1|many|-|TRBJ1-5
CASSQGQNNQPQHF
TGTGCCAGCAGCCAAGGACAGAACAATCAGCCCCAGCATTTT
>TRBV4-2|-|-|TRBJ2-1
CASSQDMTSSYNEQFF
TGTGCCAGCAGCCAAGATATGACCAGCTCCTACAATGAGCAGTTCTTC
>TRBV2|many|-|TRBJ2-7
CASSVEATRQYEQYF
TGTGCCAGCAGTGTAGAGGCAACGAGGCAATACGAGCAGTACTTC
>TRBV3-1|many|TRBD1|TRBJ1-2
CASSPRQGSGYTF
TGTGCCAGCAGCCCGCGACAGGGTAGTGGCTACACCTTC
>TRBV5-1|-|TRBD2|TRBJ2-3
CASSSRTSGDTDTQYF
TGCGCCAGCAGCTCCCGGACTAGCGGGGACACAGATACGCAGTATTTT
>TRBV18|-|-|TRBJ2-1
CASSPTGPDIFF
TGTGCCAGCTCACCAACCGGCCCTGATATCTTCTTC
>TRBV7-9|-|TRBD1|TRBJ2-2
CASSSTSLDRGKRAGELFF
TGTGCCAGCAGCTCCACCTCCTTGGACAGGGGGAAAAGGGCCGGGGAGCTGTTTTTT
>TRBV9|-|-|TRBJ1-1
CASSVVPGPAMNTEAFF
TGTGCCAGCAGCGTAGTTCCAGGGCCGGCTATGAACACTGAAGCTTTCTTT
>TRBV29-1|-|-|TRBJ2-7
CSVGSQLSEQYF
TGCAGCGTTGGAAGCCAGTTGTCCGAGCAGTACTTC
>TRBV25-1|-|-|TRBJ1-3
CASIRTVGNTIYF
TGTGCCAGCATTAGAACAGTTGGAAACACCATATATTTT
>TRBV9|few|TRBD2|TRBJ2-7
CASSDGTSSYEQYF
TGTGCCAGCAGCGATGGGACTAGCAGCTACGAGCAGTACTTC
>TRBV14|few|-|TRBJ2-4
CASSHRVTGLGLQYF
TGTGCCAGCAGCCATCGTGTCACAGGGTTGGGCCTTCAGTACTTC
>TRBV2|many|TRBD2|TRBJ2-7
CASTRESYEQYF
TGTGCCAGCACGCGGGAGTCCTACGAGCAGTATTTC
>TRBV27|-|-|TRBJ2-7
CASSPLGADYEQYF
TGTGCCAGCAGTCCCCTTGGGGCAGACTACGAGCAGTACTTC
>TRBV10-3|-|-|TRBJ1-1
CAISEPTNRGRGKGAFF
TGTGCCATCAGTGAGCCGACAAATAGGGGCAGGGGTAAGGGAGCTTTCTTT
>TRBV20-1|many|-|TRBJ2-4
CSARDPAVAKNIQYF
TGCAGTGCTAGAGATCCGGCGGTAGCCAAAAACATTCAGTACTTC
>TRBV6-1|many|-|TRBJ1-5
CASSGLASNQPQHF
TGTGCCAGCAGTGGATTAGCTAGCAATCAGCCCCAGCATTTT
>TRBV25-1|-|-|TRBJ1-1
CASSEGGSNTEAFF
TGTGCCAGCAGTGAGGGTGGATCGAACACTGAAGCTTTCTTT
>TRBV11-1|many|TRBD1|TRBJ1-6
CASSLIGQGNSPLHF
TGTGCCAGCAGCCTCATTGGACAGGGGAATTCACCCCTCCACTTT
>TRBV6-1|-|TRBD2|TRBJ2-5
CASLGLAGETQYF
TGTGCCAGCTTAGGACTAGCTGGCGAGACCCAGTACTTC
>TRBV6-1|-|-|TRBJ1-1
CASSPGYSNTEAFF
TGTGCCAGCAGCCCCGGATATTCGAACACTGAAGCTTTCTTT
>TRBV19|-|-|TRBJ2-1
CASSPGTDYNEQFF
TGTGCCAGTAGTCCCGGGACTGACTACAATGAGCAGTTCTTC
>TRBV29-1|-|TRBD1|TRBJ1-4
CSVEPTGGYGEKLFF
TGCAGCGTTGAACCCACAGGGGGATATGGTGAAAAACTGTTTTTT
>TRBV18|-|-|TRBJ2-4
CASSPRAAKNIQYF
TGTGCCAGCTCCCCCAGGGCGGCCAAAAACATTCAGTACTTC
>TRBV9|few|TRBD1|TRBJ2-5
CASSVDYRGQGTQYF
TGTGCCAGCAGCGTAGATTACAGGGGGCAGGGGACCCAGTACTTC
>TRBV27|-|-|TRBJ2-2
CASSYGPPGQLFF
TGTGCCAGCAGTTACGGTCCACCGGGACAGCTGTTTTTT
>TRBV20-1|many|TRBD1|TRBJ2-7
CSAIPGTGSYEQYF
TGCAGTGCTATTCCCGGGACAGGGTCCTACGAGCAGTACTTC
>TRBV6-1|few|-|TRBJ2-1
CASSESWAHSYNEQFF
TGTGCCAGCAGTGAAAGTTGGGCTCACTCCTACAATGAGCAGTTCTTC
>TRBV12-3/TRBV12-4|many|-|TRBJ1-3
CASSLYPDTGNTIYF
TGTGCCAGCAGTTTATATCCGGATACTGGAAACACCATATATTTT
>TRBV6-2/TRBV6-3|-|-|TRBJ2-2
CASSSDRPNTGELVF
TGTGCCAGCAGTTCCGACAGACCCAACACCGGGGAGCTGGTTTTT
>TRBV19|-|TRBD1|TRBJ1-1
CASSIAQGQGNMNTEAFF
TGTGCCAGTAGTATTGCCCAGGGACAGGGGAACATGAACACTGAAGCTTTCTTT
>TRBV5-1|-|TRBD2|TRBJ2-5
CASSALAGAIQETQYF
TGCGCCAGCAGCGCTCTAGCGGGGGCCATCCAAGAGACCCAGTACTTC
>TRBV7-9|once|-|TRBJ2-6
CASSSGQSSGANVLTF
TGTGCCAGCAGCTCAGGACAGAGCTCTGGGGCCAACGTCCTGACTTTC
>TRBV19|few|-|TRBJ1-1
CASSPGTFEAFF
TGTGCCAGTAGTCCGGGGACATTTGAAGCTTTCTTT
>TRBV13|once|-|TRBJ1-2
CASSLRVMGYTF
TGTGCCAGCAGCTTAAGGGTTATGGGCTACACCTTC
>TRBV15|-|TRBD1|TRBJ2-5
CATSRDVGQGQETQYF
TGTGCCACCAGCAGAGATGTGGGACAGGGCCAAGAGACCCAGTACTTC
>TRBV5-1|many|-|TRBJ2-7
CASSSPDRSLYEQYF
TGCGCCAGCAGCTCACCAGACAGGAGCCTCTACGAGCAGTACTTC
>TRBV7-6|many|-|TRBJ1-1
CASSRRGLNTEAFF
TGTGCCAGCAGCCGACGGGGACTGAACACTGAAGCTTTCTTT
>TRBV20-1|many|-|TRBJ2-5
CSARGNQETQYF
TGCAGTGCTAGAGGCAACCAAGAGACCCAGTACTTC
>TRBV29-1|few|-|TRBJ1-1
CSVHEPGALNTEAFF
TGCAGCGTCCATGAACCGGGAGCGCTGAACACTGAAGCTTTCTTT
>TRBV7-9|-|-|TRBJ2-2
CASSISDKNTGELFF
TGTGCCAGCAGTATCAGCGATAAGAACACCGGGGAGCTGTTTTTT
>TRBV28|many|-|TRBJ1-1
CATFRGDNTEAFF
TGTGCCACCTTCAGGGGCGACAACACTGAAGCTTTCTTT
>TRBV7-9|-|-|TRBJ1-3
CASSLAGGDGNTIYF
TGTGCCAGCAGCTTAGCCGGTGGGGATGGAAACACCATATATTTT
>TRBV9|many|TRBD2|TRBJ2-7
CASSVSGGDYEQYF
TGTGCCAGCAGCGTTAGCGGGGGAGACTACGAGCAGTACTTC
>TRBV27|-|-|TRBJ1-3
CASTDSGNTIYF
TGTGCCAGCACGGACAGTGGAAACACCATATATTTT
>TRBV12-3/TRBV12-4|-|-|TRBJ2-4
CAGSFSGSGIQYF
TGTGCCGGCAGCTTCTCAGGGAGCGGCATTCAGTACTTC
>TRBV6-1|many|TRBD1|TRBJ2-7
CASRLDRVTYEQYF
TGTGCCAGCAGGTTGGACAGGGTGACCTACGAGCAGTACTTC
>TRBV30|many|TRBD1|TRBJ2-3
CAWTTGGSDTQYF
TGTGCCTGGACGACAGGGGGTTCAGATACGCAGTATTTT